This T cell receptor (beta chain) was found in a study of blood T cells in healthy people across ages (dated by TCRdb to between 2015 and 2016). Notes on the research overall: In model experiments, template switching captured roughly one uniquely barcoded TCR beta cDNA molecule for every two T cells. To track age-related changes in TCR beta repertoire diversity, the study relied on deep sequencing normalized with unique cDNA molecular identifiers. The donors were divided into four age groups: young (average about 15 years), middle-aged (around 41), aged (62) and long-lived (about 80). To avoid experimental bias, donors of different ages were randomly spread across the sequencing lanes. The study analyzed two additional independent replicas of 1 million unique cDNA reads from the same blood draw for two donors, one aged 18 to 30 and one aged 80 or older.

Trimming takes 2 bases from V and 4 bases from J, and the germline ends sit 12 bases apart. The germline V gene (reference sequence) provides CDR1 MNHEY and CDR2 SMNVEV. The CDR3 spans 16 residues, from the cysteine through the phenylalanine. Just the 48-base CDR3 DNA is kept, in frame starting at base 1. The 39 donors, aged about 6 to 95 years, were systemically healthy Caucasian individuals from Russia. Each donor gave approximately 10 milliliters of peripheral blood, collected into EDTA-treated Vacutainer tubes. Ficoll-Paque density-gradient centrifugation was used to isolate PBMCs, with at least 7 million per sample. Total RNA was extracted from PBMCs with Trizol reagent, with at least 6 micrograms obtained per sample. For every donor, an aliquot of PBMCs went through flow cytometry to measure the percentages of naive CD45RAhigh/CD27high T cells. With respect to this clonotype: Its antigen has not been determined. Base qualities are missing; no much larger clone stands one base away.

Findings and caveats that apply to the study as a whole: A strong correlation was found between observed TCR beta diversity and the percentage of naive T cells measured by flow cytometry. Because the CMV infection status of the donors was unknown, age-related changes in expanded clonotypes may potentially have been confounded. Observed TCR beta diversity per million T cells fell roughly linearly with age, and a significant reduction was already apparent by age around 36. Estimates of total diversity from one million sequenced T cells were regarded as lower bounds and underestimates. Because profiling used bulk unsorted PBMCs, naive and antigen-experienced compartments could not be compared conclusively. Compared with the aged group, the long-lived group had more naive CD4+ T cells, fewer expanded clones and increased TCR diversity, suggesting age selection.

Receptors were amplified or captured by 5' RACE. The instrument was an Illumina HiSeq 2500. A second roughly 7 to 11 cycle PCR used a sample-barcoded 5' primer and a J-beta primer mix. A unique molecular identifier was introduced onto each TCR beta cDNA molecule by a template-switch 5' adaptor carrying 12 random nucleotides. At least 3 million CDR3-containing paired-end reads were obtained from each sample. First-strand cDNA was synthesized from all RNA with the Mint cDNA synthesis kit, primed by a TRBC-specific oligonucleotide. All cDNA was treated with uracil-DNA glycosylase and then went through a first 18-cycle PCR with the universal primers M1SS and BC2_uni_R. The study's own analysis went as follows. For normalization, 1 million high-quality reads, each with a distinct molecular identifier, were randomly selected from each sample. Reads with shared molecular identifiers were discarded instead of being binned into consensus sequences. MiTCR, run with a Q25 quality threshold and the strictest error-elimination algorithm, handled CDR3 identification, clonotype clustering and error correction. A nonparametric unseen species model with Euler transformation was used to estimate lower-bound total TCR beta diversity. The public reads were quality trimmed at Q25 with fastp and then assembled into clones with MiXCR by TCRdb, keeping productive beta chains. CDR3 protein duplicates are merged, each entry listing the most common genes and DNA. The V and J calls reflect TCRdb's pipeline rather than the authors' work. Present in this sample are approximately 690,000 distinct CDR3 sequences, roughly 58% of which were seen just once. Over 30% of the sample is taken by the ten largest.

Material for sequencing was blood. The V and J genes are TRBV27 and TRBJ2-6, with a tentative D gene TRBD1 over 5 matching bases. This TCR was recovered from a man aged 55 to 70 in good health. The nucleotide sequence reads TGTGCCAGCAGTTTAATCCCAGGGTCGGGGGCCAACGTCCTGACTTTC. The translation is CASSLIPGSGANVLTF.